These 21 T cell receptor beta chains were all obtained from the same sample, sequenced in a study of shared clonotypes between healthy human individuals. Sequenced by immunoSEQ multiplex PCR; TCRdb stores in-frame clones only, minus some. This sample has about 2.5 million clones, with 85% to 95% found just once. Sequences were obtained from naive CD4+ T cells from PBMCs. Subset indicated: CD45RA+ positively selected. These receptors all stem from a man younger than 35 in good health. Some clones in this sample may be carry-over from other donors' samples.

The CDR3, as DNA: TGTGCCTTGGGGCAACGGGGTCAGCCCCAGCATTTT. Protein sequence: CALGQRGQPQHF. The gene calls are TRBV6-1 and TRBJ1-5; D is perhaps TRBD1 (5 bases). Trimming took off 11 bases at V and 6 bases at J, with 14 bases between the two ends. Germline loops: CDR1 MNHNS, CDR2 SASEGT. This CDR3 has 12 residues.

The J gene is TRBJ2-5, the V gene TRBV19; 10 nucleotides align to TRBD1. From germline, CDR1 is LNHDA and CDR2 SQIVND (reference sequence). With V trimmed by 4 bases and J by 9 bases, 11 bases remained unmatched. The CDR3 length is 15 residues. This CDR3 is CASSNRGTGVWAQYF. In nucleotides, the CDR3 is TGTGCCAGTAGTAATAGGGGGACAGGGGTTTGGGCCCAGTACTTC.

Note on this clone: This sample includes further DNA sequences coding for the same CDR3. The chain combines TRBV11-2 with TRBJ2-7; 12 positions match TRBD2. This CDR3 contains 15 residues. Germline CDR1 SGHAT, CDR2 FQNNGV. The junction had 4 bases not matched to a gene; V was cut back by 3 bases and J by 4 bases. CDR3 DNA: TGTGCCAGCAGCTTCGGACTAGCGGGAACATACGAGCAGTACTTC. Residues: CASSFGLAGTYEQYF.

The J gene is TRBJ1-1, the V gene TRBV6-5; the D is unclear. This CDR3 has 11 residues. Between the trimmed V and J ends, which lost 10 bases and 3 bases, there was a span of 9 bases. Looked up from germline, CDR1 is MNHEY and CDR2 is SVGAGI. CDR3 protein: CATGVDTEAFF. Written as DNA, the CDR3 is TGTGCCACTGGAGTCGACACTGAAGCTTTCTTT.

Concerning this clone itself: Other DNA sequences within the sample encode an identical CDR3. The rearrangement uses TRBV28 and TRBJ2-7; 12 nucleotides line up with TRBD2. V was clipped by 5 bases and J by 5 bases; unmatched bases: 7. The CDR3 consists of 15 residues. Germline V CDR1 and CDR2: MDHEN, SYDVKM. The CDR3 loop reads CASSLTSGRYNEQYF. CDR3 nucleotide sequence: TGTGCCAGCAGTCTGACTAGCGGGAGATACAACGAGCAGTACTTC.

The J gene is TRBJ2-2, the V gene TRBV5-4, with 15 bases that match TRBD2. This CDR3 has 17 amino acids. The germline CDR1 and CDR2 sequences are SGHNT and YYREEE (reference sequence). Trimming took 3 bases from V and 8 from J; bases not matched to a gene: 8. The CDR3 nucleotides read TGTGCCAGCAGCTCGGGACTAGCGGGAGGAGTAGCAGGGGAGCTGTTTTTT. Amino acid sequence: CASSSGLAGGVAGELFF.

This clone was recorded a few times. V gene TRBV6-5 combines with J gene TRBJ1-1; TRBD1 is a possible D gene (5 bases). Trimming left V 6 bases short and J 5 bases short, with 16 bases between. The CDR3 runs to 14 residues. CDR1 MNHEY and CDR2 SVGAGI come from the germline V gene. CDR3 sequence: CASRRLRGGTEAFF. The CDR3 DNA follows: TGTGCCAGCAGGCGACTTCGGGGGGGAACTGAAGCTTTCTTT.

J is TRBJ1-5 and V is TRBV10-3; D ambiguous. Looked up from germline, CDR1 is ENHRY and CDR2 is SYGVKD. V was clipped by 2 bases and J by 7 bases, with 9 bases between them. CDR3 length: 13 residues. CDR3 in amino acids: CAISETPGQPQHF. CDR3 bases: TGTGCCATCAGTGAGACTCCAGGCCAGCCCCAGCATTTT.

The V and J genes are TRBV27 and TRBJ1-4; 8 bases map to TRBD1. The CDR3 loop spans 19 amino acids. J was trimmed by 7 bases and V by 5 bases; bases with no gene match: 21. Germline loops: CDR1 MNHEY, CDR2 SMNVEV (reference sequence). The CDR3 here is CASSRRTLGSAGGSEKLFF. For the CDR3, the DNA is TGTGCCAGCAGTAGGCGGACCTTAGGGTCGGCAGGGGGCAGTGAAAAACTGTTTTTT.

The chain combines TRBV5-1 with TRBJ2-5; 14 bases match TRBD2. Germline CDR1 and CDR2: SGHRS and YFSETQ. Trimming removed 4 bases from V and 4 bases from J; junction bases left unmatched: 6. The CDR3 runs to 16 residues. DNA of the CDR3: TGCGCCAGCAGCCAGGGGACTAGCGGGAGCGGAGAGACCCAGTACTTC. It codes for CASSQGTSGSGETQYF.

The chain couples TRBV6-5 to TRBJ1-1, with TRBD1 as a possible D gene (5 bases). Between the trimmed V and J ends, which lost 2 bases and 3 bases, there was a span of 10 bases. The CDR3 has 14 amino acids. Per germline, CDR1 MNHEY and CDR2 SVGAGI. The CDR3 DNA sequence: TGTGCCAGCAGTTACGCAGGGCGGCACACTGAAGCTTTCTTT. As protein: CASSYAGRHTEAFF.

The V and J genes are TRBV18 and TRBJ1-3, with a weak D call TRBD1 (6 bases). Germline V lookup: CDR1 KGHSH, CDR2 LQKENI. V was pared by 3 bases and J by 2 bases, with 23 bases between. CDR3 size: 19 residues. The CDR3, as DNA: TGTGCCAGCTCACCTGTTAGTTATTCGCTCGGGGGCCCTGGAAACACCATATATTTT. Residues: CASSPVSYSLGGPGNTIYF.

The CDR3 coding sequence is TGTGCCAGCAGCCCCCGGAGGAGGGACATTCAGTACTTC. Its translation: CASSPRRRDIQYF. The genes are TRBV11-2 and TRBJ2-4, with D possibly TRBD2 on 6 matching bases. Germline lookup yields CDR1 SGHAT and CDR2 FQNNGV. The V and J ends lost 5 bases and 8 bases respectively, with 13 bases between them. The CDR3 is 13 residues long.

The rearrangement links TRBV15 to TRBJ2-1; 9 bases align to TRBD1. V was pared by 0 bases and J by 12 bases, with 3 bases of the junction left unmatched. The germline gives CDR1 LNHNV, CDR2 YYDKDF (reference sequence). The CDR3 runs 13 residues. The CDR3 nucleotides read TGTGCCACCAGCAGAGATGAGGGACAGGGGCAGTTCTTC. This encodes CATSRDEGQGQFF.

CDR3 amino acids: CASSLNSGTEAFF. CDR3 sequence (DNA): TGTGCCAGCAGCTTGAATAGCGGGACTGAAGCTTTCTTT. V is TRBV5-5 and J is TRBJ1-1; D not resolved. The germline V and J ends were trimmed by 1 base and 5 bases, with 9 bases remaining between them. Germline assignment: CDR1 SGHKS and CDR2 YYEKEE (reference sequence). The CDR3 has 13 amino acids.

This chain uses TRBV2 with TRBJ2-3, with 8 bases that match TRBD1. This CDR3 is built from 14 residues. Germline V gene data show CDR1 as SNHLY and CDR2 as FYNNEI. V lost 6 bases to trimming and J lost 0 bases; unmatched junction nucleotides: 2. CDR3 in DNA: TGTGCCAGCAGGGACAGGGTTAGCACAGATACGCAGTATTTT. This sequence encodes CASRDRVSTDTQYF.

This chain connects TRBV5-1 to TRBJ1-1; D gene unclear. This CDR3 comprises 17 residues. Germline CDR1 reads SGHRS; CDR2 reads YFSETQ. With 1 base removed from V and 7 bases from J, the gap between germline ends came to 23 bases. Here the CDR3 DNA reads TGCGCCAGCAGCTTGCCCGTGGGAAAGACAACCCGGAGTGAAGCTTTCTTT. Amino acids: CASSLPVGKTTRSEAFF.

The chain recombines TRBV27 with TRBJ1-2; TRBD1 matches at 8 bases. The CDR3 runs 13 residues. The germline gives CDR1 MNHEY, CDR2 SMNVEV (reference sequence). CDR3 loop: CATSGTGNYGYTF. The CDR3 coding sequence is TGTGCTACGTCAGGGACAGGAAACTATGGCTACACCTTC.

On this clone: The same CDR3 also results from other DNA sequences found in this sample. V usage is TRBV5-1 and J usage is TRBJ2-5; D might be TRBD2 (5 bases). This CDR3 comprises 14 residues. The germline V gene encodes CDR1 SGHRS and CDR2 YFSETQ. The V and J ends lost 4 bases and 5 bases respectively, with 15 bases between them. The CDR3 loop reads CASSLGLSGETQYF. The CDR3 bases are TGCGCCAGCAGCCTCGGACTTTCTGGGGAGACCCAGTACTTC.

The chain combines TRBV19 with TRBJ1-4, with TRBD1 as a possible D gene (5 bases). Trimming removed 3 bases at V and 3 bases at J, with 8 bases between. The CDR3 has 14 residues. Looked up from germline, CDR1 is LNHDA and CDR2 is SQIVND (reference sequence). CDR3 DNA: TGTGCCAGTAGTATCACGACAGCTAATGAAAAACTGTTTTTT. Protein product: CASSITTANEKLFF.

The table lists this clone with a few counts. The chain links TRBV18 to TRBJ1-5; weak D call: TRBD1 (6 bases). The CDR3 is 14 amino acids. Trimming pared 4 bases from V and 9 bases from J, leaving 16 bases between. The germline CDR1 and CDR2 sequences are KGHSH and LQKENI. The CDR3 loop is CASSLLEGGGPQHF. CDR3 coding DNA: TGTGCCAGCTCACTCCTTGAGGGGGGAGGGCCCCAGCATTTT.